Listed below are T cell receptor beta chains from one sample, sequenced in a study of blood T cells in healthy people across ages. TCRdb passed the 5' RACE reads through MiXCR, listing each CDR3 protein once. The sample includes hundreds of thousands of distinct CDR3 sequences, over 40% of them seen just once. Input material: blood. Every receptor here comes from a man older than 75 in good health. Each CDR3 is given with its conserved first and last residue. D genes are given only for firm matches. Some rows mark clone size as missing; the rest say once, few, many or name a class of expanded clone.

NA | TRBJ2-2 | TRBD1 | TRBV6-6 | TGTGCCAGCAGTTACGACAGGGTCTCCGGGGAGCTGTTTTTT | CASSYDRVSGELFF
few | TRBJ2-1 | NA | TRBV6-5 | TGTGCCAGCAGTTATTCAGGGGGGCGTGGCAATGAGCAGTTCTTC | CASSYSGGRGNEQFF
NA | TRBJ2-1 | NA | TRBV6-2/TRBV6-3 | TGTACCAGCAGTTACCCACCAAGATATGGGCCCTACAATGAGCAGTTCTTC | CTSSYPPRYGPYNEQFF
many | TRBJ2-3 | NA | TRBV7-2 | TGTGCCAGCAGCCCGACTACCAGCACAGATACGCAGTATTTT | CASSPTTSTDTQYF
NA | TRBJ2-7 | NA | TRBV6-5 | TGTGCCAGCAGTTGGTGGGGGCCCAAGCCCTACGAGCAGTACTTC | CASSWWGPKPYEQYF
few | TRBJ2-6 | NA | TRBV6-1 | TGTGCCAGCAGTGGACGCGATGGGTCGGACGTCCTGACTTTC | CASSGRDGSDVLTF
NA | TRBJ1-5 | NA | TRBV16 | TGTGCCAGCAGCATTGGTAGAGAAAGCAATCAGCCCCAGCATTTT | CASSIGRESNQPQHF
few | TRBJ2-5 | NA | TRBV6-6 | TGTGCCAGCAATCGGGGGGCTAGGGAGACCCAGTACTTC | CASNRGARETQYF
many | TRBJ1-5 | NA | TRBV12-3/TRBV12-4 | TGTGCCAGCAGTCACAGTAGCAATCAGCCCCAGCATTTT | CASSHSSNQPQHF
NA | TRBJ2-5 | NA | TRBV20-1 | TGCAGTGCAGACGGGCGACTAGTCGGGGAGACCCAGTACTTC | CSADGRLVGETQYF
few | TRBJ2-7 | NA | TRBV29-1 | TGCAGCGTTGCACAGAACTACAATGAGCAGTACTTC | CSVAQNYNEQYF
NA | TRBJ2-2 | NA | TRBV7-9 | TGTGCCAGCAGCTTATTATCGGGCACCGGGGAGCTGTTTTTT | CASSLLSGTGELFF
few | TRBJ2-7 | NA | TRBV29-1 | TGCAGCGTTGAACTTCTGCCCGGTTACGGTAATGAGCAGTACTTC | CSVELLPGYGNEQYF
NA | TRBJ2-7 | TRBD1 | TRBV20-1 | TGCAGCGTTATCCGAGGGACAGGGGGTTCCTACGAGCAGTACTTC | CSVIRGTGGSYEQYF
many | TRBJ2-1 | NA | TRBV29-1 | TGCAGCGTTGGCGGCGATGACTCCTACAATGAGCAGTTCTTC | CSVGGDDSYNEQFF
few | TRBJ2-1 | TRBD1 | TRBV13 | TGTGCCAGCAGCTTAGCTAAAAGGACAGGGAACTACAATGAGCAGTTCTTC | CASSLAKRTGNYNEQFF